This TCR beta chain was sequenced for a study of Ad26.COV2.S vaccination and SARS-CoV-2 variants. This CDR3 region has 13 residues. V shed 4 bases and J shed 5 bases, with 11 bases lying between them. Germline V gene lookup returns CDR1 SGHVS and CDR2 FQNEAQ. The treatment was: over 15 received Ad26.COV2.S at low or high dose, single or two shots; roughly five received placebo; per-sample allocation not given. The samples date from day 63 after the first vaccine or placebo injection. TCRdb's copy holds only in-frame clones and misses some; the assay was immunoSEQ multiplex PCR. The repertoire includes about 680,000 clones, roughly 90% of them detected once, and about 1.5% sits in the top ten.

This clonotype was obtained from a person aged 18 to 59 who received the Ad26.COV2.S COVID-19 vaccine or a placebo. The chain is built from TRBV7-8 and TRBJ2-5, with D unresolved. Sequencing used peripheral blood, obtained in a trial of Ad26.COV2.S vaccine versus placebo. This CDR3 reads CASSSSSRETQYF. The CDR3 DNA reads TGTGCCAGCAGCTCGTCTAGTCGTGAGACCCAGTACTTC. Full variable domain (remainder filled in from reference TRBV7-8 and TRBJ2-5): GAGVSQSPRYKVAKRGQDVALRCDPISGHVSLFWYQQALGQGPEFLTYFQNEAQLDKSGLPSDRFFAERPEGSVSTLKIQRTQQEDSAVYLCASSSSSRETQYFGPGTRLLVL.